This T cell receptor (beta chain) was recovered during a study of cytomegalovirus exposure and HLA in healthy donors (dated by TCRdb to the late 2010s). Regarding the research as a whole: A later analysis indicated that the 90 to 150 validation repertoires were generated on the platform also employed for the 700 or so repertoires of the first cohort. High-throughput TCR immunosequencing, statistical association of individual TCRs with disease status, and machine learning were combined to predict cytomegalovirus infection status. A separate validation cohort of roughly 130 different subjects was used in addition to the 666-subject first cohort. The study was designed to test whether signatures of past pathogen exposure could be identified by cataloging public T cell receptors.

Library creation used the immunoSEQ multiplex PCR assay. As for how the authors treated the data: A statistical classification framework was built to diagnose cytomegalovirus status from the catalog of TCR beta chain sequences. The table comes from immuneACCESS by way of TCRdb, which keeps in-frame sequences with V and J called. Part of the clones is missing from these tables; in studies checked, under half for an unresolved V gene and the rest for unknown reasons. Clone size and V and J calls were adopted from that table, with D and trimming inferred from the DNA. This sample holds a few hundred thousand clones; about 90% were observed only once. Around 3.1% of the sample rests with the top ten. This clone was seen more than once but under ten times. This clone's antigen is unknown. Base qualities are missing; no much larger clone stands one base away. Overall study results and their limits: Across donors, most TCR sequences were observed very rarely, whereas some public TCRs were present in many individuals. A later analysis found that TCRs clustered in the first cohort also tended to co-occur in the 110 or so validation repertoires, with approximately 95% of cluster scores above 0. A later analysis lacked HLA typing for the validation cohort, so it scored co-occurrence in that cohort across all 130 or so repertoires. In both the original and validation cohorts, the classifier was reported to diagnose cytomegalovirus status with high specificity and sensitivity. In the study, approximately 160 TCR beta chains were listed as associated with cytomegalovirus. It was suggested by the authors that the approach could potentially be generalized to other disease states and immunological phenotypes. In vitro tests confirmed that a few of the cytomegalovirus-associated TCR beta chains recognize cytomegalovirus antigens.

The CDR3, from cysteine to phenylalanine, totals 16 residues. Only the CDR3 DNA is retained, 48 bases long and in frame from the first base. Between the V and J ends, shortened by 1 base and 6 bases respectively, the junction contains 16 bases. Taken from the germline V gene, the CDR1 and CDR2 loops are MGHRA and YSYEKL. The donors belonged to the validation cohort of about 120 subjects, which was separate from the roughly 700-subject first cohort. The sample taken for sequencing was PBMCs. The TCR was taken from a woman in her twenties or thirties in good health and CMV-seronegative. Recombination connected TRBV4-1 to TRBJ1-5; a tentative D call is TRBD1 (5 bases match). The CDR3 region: CASSQGSGRGGQPQHF. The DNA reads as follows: TGCGCCAGCAGCCAAGGGTCAGGGAGAGGTGGTCAGCCCCAGCATTTT.